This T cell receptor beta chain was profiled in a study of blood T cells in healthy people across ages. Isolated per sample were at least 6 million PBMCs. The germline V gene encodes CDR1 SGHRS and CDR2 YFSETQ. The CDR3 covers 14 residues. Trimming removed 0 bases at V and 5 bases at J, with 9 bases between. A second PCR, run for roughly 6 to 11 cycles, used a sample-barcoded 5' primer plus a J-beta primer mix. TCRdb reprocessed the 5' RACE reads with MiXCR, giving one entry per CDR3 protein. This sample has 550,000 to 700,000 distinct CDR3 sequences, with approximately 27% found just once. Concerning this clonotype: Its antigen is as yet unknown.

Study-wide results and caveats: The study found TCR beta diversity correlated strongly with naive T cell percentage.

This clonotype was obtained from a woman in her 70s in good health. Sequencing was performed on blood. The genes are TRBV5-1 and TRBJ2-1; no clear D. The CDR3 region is CASSLGQPDNEQFF. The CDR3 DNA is TGCGCCAGCAGCTTGGGACAACCAGACAATGAGCAGTTCTTC.